These 9 T cell receptor beta chains came from one sample sequenced in a study of response to subunit inactivated influenza vaccine. TCRdb independently ran MiXCR on the RT-PCR reads; one entry per CDR3 protein. The sample lists around 480,000 distinct CDR3 sequences, 16% seen once, with over 2.5% in the top ten. The sequences come from CD4+ T cells sorted from PBMCs, collected 23 months after vaccination. The origin of the receptors is a man aged 50-75 years who received an inactivated influenza vaccine.

This clonotype was detected a few times. V and J are TRBV20-1 and TRBJ2-1; 13 bases fit TRBD2. V shed 4 bases and J 5 bases; nucleotides not matched to a gene: 11. The CDR3 has 17 residues. CDR1 DFQATT and CDR2 SNEGSKA come from the germline V gene (reference sequence). This chain's CDR3 is CSAINLRGTSGNNEQFF. CDR3 bases: TGCAGTGCTATTAACCTTCGGGGGACTAGCGGGAACAATGAGCAGTTCTTC.

The CDR3 DNA reads as TGTGCCAGCAGCCCCCGGGACCGAGCTAACTATGGCTACACCTTC. Amino acids: CASSPRDRANYGYTF. The chain has TRBV5-6 and TRBJ1-2; tentative D call: TRBD1 (5 bases). Germline assignment: CDR1 SGHDT and CDR2 YYEEEE. CDR3 size: 15 residues. V was pared by 4 bases and J by 0 bases, with 13 bases between.

The table lists this clonotype with many counts. This sequence joins TRBV12-3 or TRBV12-4 and TRBJ2-5; D could derive from TRBD1 or TRBD2 (5 bases each). The V end was cut by 7 bases, the J end by 5 bases, with 11 bases between. The length of the CDR3 is 12 residues. The CDR3 loop is CASKFWGETQYF. The CDR3 DNA is TGTGCCAGCAAGTTTTGGGGGGAGACCCAGTACTTC.

This clonotype has a handful of counts. V and J are TRBV3-1 and TRBJ1-6; tentatively, D is TRBD1 (6 bases). Trimming shortened V by 4 bases and J by 9 bases, and 13 bases separated the two germline ends. CDR1 is LGHDT, CDR2 YNNKEL, per germline (reference sequence). CDR3 length equals 14 residues. CDR3 amino acids: CASSRGDKGSPLHF. CDR3 coding DNA: TGTGCCAGCAGCCGAGGGGACAAGGGTTCACCCCTCCACTTT.

The chain links TRBV5-1 to TRBJ2-2, with D perhaps given as TRBD1 or TRBD2 (5 bases each). Germline V gene data show CDR1 as SGHRS and CDR2 as YFSETQ. The ends were cut back, 0 bases at V and 3 bases at J, with 9 bases in the middle. The CDR3 has 15 residues. CDR3 protein: CASSLDGADTGELFF. CDR3 DNA: TGCGCCAGCAGCTTGGACGGGGCGGACACCGGGGAGCTGTTTTTT.

This clonotype came up once. The chain links TRBV18 to TRBJ2-1; 10 bases agree with TRBD1. CDR1 and CDR2 (germline): KGHSH, LQKENI. The CDR3 runs to 16 residues. The V segment lost 5 bases and the J segment 4 bases; nucleotides outside the gene matches: 8. CDR3 region: CASSARQGAQYNEQFF. CDR3 nucleotide sequence: TGTGCCAGCTCAGCAAGACAGGGGGCTCAATACAATGAGCAGTTCTTC.

This chain links TRBV3-1 with TRBJ1-5; D call uncertain. Germline loops: CDR1 LGHDT, CDR2 YNNKEL (reference sequence). CDR3 length: 14 amino acids. V lost 4 bases to trimming and J lost 5 bases, with 12 bases between them. The CDR3 sequence is CASSPGPGYQPQHF. Here the CDR3 DNA reads TGTGCCAGCAGCCCAGGCCCGGGTTATCAGCCCCAGCATTTT.

This clonotype was found a few times. V is TRBV28 and J is TRBJ2-1; 12 bases fit TRBD2. This CDR3 spans 17 amino acids. The trim removed 8 bases at V and 6 bases at J, leaving 14 bases unmatched. Germline V lookup: CDR1 MDHEN, CDR2 SYDVKM. This chain's CDR3 is CASGPTGTSGYFNEQFF. CDR3 bases: TGTGCCAGCGGGCCAACCGGGACTAGCGGGTACTTCAATGAGCAGTTCTTC.

This clonotype came up a few times. This chain connects TRBV12-3 or TRBV12-4 to TRBJ1-5; 7 bases fit TRBD1. The junction had 6 bases not matched to a gene; V was cut back by 2 bases and J by 2 bases. The CDR3 is 16 residues long. In DNA, the CDR3 is TGTGCCAGCAGTTTACAGGGGGAATTGGGCAATCAGCCCCAGCATTTT. This sequence encodes CASSLQGELGNQPQHF.